One sample yielded the 24 T cell receptor beta chains listed below, sequenced in a study of blood T cell repertoires in COVID-19. Method: immunoSEQ multiplex PCR; TCRdb's copy keeps in-frame clones and lacks some. The sample holds roughly 140,000 clones, approximately 92% seen once. The sample comprised peripheral blood. The receptors shown here come from a woman aged 55-69 years with active COVID-19.

This chain links TRBV9 with TRBJ2-7; D may be TRBD2 (6 bases). V shed 4 bases and J shed 0 bases, with 14 bases lying between them. Looked up from germline, CDR1 is SGDLS and CDR2 is YYNGEE. CDR3 length: 15 amino acids. The CDR3, as DNA: TGTGCCAGCAGCACGGGGACTCCCAGCTCCTACGAGCAGTACTTC. Translating it yields CASSTGTPSSYEQYF.

The chain carries TRBV19 and TRBJ1-1; D ambiguous. The CDR3 spans 14 residues. V lost 3 bases and J 5 bases, leaving 13 bases between the germline ends. The germline V gene encodes CDR1 LNHDA and CDR2 SQIVND (reference sequence). The CDR3 loop reads CASSMFFGGTEAFF. CDR3 sequence (DNA): TGTGCCAGTAGTATGTTTTTTGGCGGAACTGAAGCTTTCTTT. Drawing the rest from reference TRBV19 and TRBJ1-1, the complete variable domain is DGGITQSPKYLFRKEGQNVTLSCEQNLNHDAMYWYRQDPGQGLRLIYYSQIVNDFQKGDIAEGYSVSREKKESFPLTVTSAQKNPTAFYLCASSMFFGGTEAFFGQGTRLTVV.

This clone was counted a single time. This chain uses TRBV6-5 with TRBJ1-1; D is perhaps TRBD1 (6 bases). The germline gives CDR1 MNHEY, CDR2 SVGAGI. V dropped 6 bases and J dropped 0 bases, with 11 bases sitting between them. The CDR3 is 14 amino acids. The CDR3 loop is CASSLTGMNTEAFF. CDR3 bases: TGTGCCAGCAGCCTGACAGGCATGAACACTGAAGCTTTCTTT.

V usage is TRBV3-1 (or the pseudogene TRBV3-2) and J usage is TRBJ2-1; D is perhaps TRBD2 (7 bases). The V and J ends lost 8 bases and 6 bases respectively, with 14 bases between them. CDR1 is LGHDT and CDR2 is YNNKEL in the germline V gene (reference sequence). The CDR3 sequence is 13 residues long. As DNA, the CDR3 is TGTGCCAGCGGCGGGAGAGGGGGCAATGAGCAGTTCTTC. Protein product: CASGGRGGNEQFF.

This chain joins TRBV1 and TRBJ2-1; no DNA check was done on the table's D call, TRBD1. TRBV1 is shown as a pseudogene. The CDR3 runs to 19 residues. The CDR3 loop reads CTSSGNFEALETGYNEQFF. The CDR3 region has the DNA TGCACCAGCAGCGGAAATTTCGAGGCTTTGGAGACAGGCTACAATGAGCAGTTCTTC.

CDR3: CAWNRVPGNTIYF. CDR3 nucleotide sequence: TGTGCCTGGAACAGGGTGCCTGGAAACACCATATATTTT. The rearrangement links TRBV30 to TRBJ1-3, with D possibly TRBD1 on 6 matching bases. This CDR3 is built from 13 residues. Germline-derived CDR1 and CDR2 are GTSNPN and SVGIG (reference sequence). Trimming removed 4 bases at V and 2 bases at J, with 9 bases between.

V usage is TRBV6-1 and J usage is TRBJ2-3; D is possibly TRBD1 (6 bases). The germline V gene encodes CDR1 MNHNS and CDR2 SASEGT. The CDR3 is 16 residues long. V dropped 1 base and J dropped 0 bases, with 11 bases sitting between them. The CDR3 DNA is TGTGCCAGCAGTGAAGGGGGAAGGGGGAGCACAGATACGCAGTATTTT. Protein sequence: CASSEGGRGSTDTQYF.

This chain connects TRBV28 to TRBJ1-2; no reliable D call. Germline CDR1 reads MDHEN; CDR2 reads SYDVKM. The germline V and J ends were trimmed by 8 bases and 3 bases, with 13 bases remaining between them. The CDR3 covers 13 residues. The CDR3 DNA reads TGTGCCAGCGTAGAGGGTAGGGACTATGGCTACACCTTC. It specifies CASVEGRDYGYTF.

The chain couples TRBV7-9 to TRBJ1-1, with a tentative D call TRBD1 (6 bases). This CDR3 contains 17 residues. Germline CDR1 reads SEHNR; CDR2 reads FQNEAQ (reference sequence). V lost 5 bases and J lost 2, with 21 bases in between. CDR3 nucleotides: TGTGCCAGCAGCCCCCGCGGGGGTATCAGGGGAAACACTGAAGCTTTCTTT. Translated: CASSPRGGIRGNTEAFF. Full variable domain (outside the CDR3, taken from reference TRBV7-9 and TRBJ1-1): DTGVSQNPRHKITKRGQNVTFRCDPISEHNRLYWYRQTLGQGPEFLTYFQNEAQLEKSRLLSDRFSAERPKGSFSTLEIQRTEQGDSAMYLCASSPRGGIRGNTEAFFGQGTRLTVV.

V is TRBV7-3 and J is TRBJ2-5, with TRBD1 matching 10 bases. V shed 2 bases and J 2 bases; nucleotides not matched to a gene: 5. Germline V gene lookup returns CDR1 SGHTA and CDR2 FQGTGA. The CDR3 runs to 16 residues. In nucleotides, the CDR3 is TGTGCCAGCAGCTTAGGTCGGGACAGGGGACAAGAGACCCAGTACTTC. It is translated as CASSLGRDRGQETQYF. Based on the CDR3 plus reference TRBV7-3 and TRBJ2-5, the full variable domain is GAGVSQTPSNKVTEKGKYVELRCDPISGHTALYWYRQSLGQGPEFLIYFQGTGAADDSGLPNDRFFAVRPEGSVSTLKIQRTERGDSAVYLCASSLGRDRGQETQYFGPGTRLLVL.

This clone was observed a handful of times. The rearrangement uses TRBV5-1 and TRBJ1-1; D possibly corresponds to TRBD1 (6 bases). CDR1 and CDR2 from the germline V gene are SGHRS and YFSETQ. V dropped 0 bases and J dropped 1 base, with 10 bases sitting between them. The CDR3 totals 15 residues. This chain's CDR3 is CASSLDGQPNTEAFF. The CDR3 nucleotides read TGCGCCAGCAGCTTGGATGGACAGCCGAACACTGAAGCTTTCTTT.

The chain combines TRBV7-6 with TRBJ2-1, with 7 bases identical to TRBD2. Trimming took 1 base from V and 9 from J; bases not matched to a gene: 12. There are 16 residues in the CDR3. Germline-derived CDR1 and CDR2 are SGHVS and FNYEAQ. The CDR3 is CASSLDGGRGTSEQFF. Here the CDR3 DNA reads TGTGCCAGCAGCTTAGACGGCGGGAGAGGGACCAGTGAGCAGTTCTTC.

The V and J genes are TRBV27 and TRBJ1-2, with D tentatively TRBD1 (5 bases). V lost 6 bases and J lost 0, with 8 bases in between. Germline V gives CDR1 MNHEY, CDR2 SMNVEV (reference sequence). This CDR3 spans 13 amino acids. The CDR3: CASRGRPNYGYTF. The CDR3, as DNA: TGTGCCAGCAGGGGGCGACCTAACTATGGCTACACCTTC.

Concerning this clone itself: At one of its ends the junction is not consistent with the germline gene, which may arise from a read error. J is TRBJ2-3 and V is TRBV28, with D perhaps TRBD2 (5 bases). CDR1 and CDR2 from the germline V gene are MDHEN and SYDVKM. The CDR3 totals 14 residues. CDR3 nucleotide sequence: TGTGCCAGCGGTTTGTTGGGGAGAGCAGATACGCAGTATTTT. Protein product: CASGLLGRADTQYF.

The genes are TRBV6-7 and TRBJ2-7; TRBD2 might be the D (6 bases). TRBV6-7 is an ORF; its function is uncertain. The V end was cut by 8 bases, the J end by 5 bases, with 13 bases between. The CDR3 has 12 residues. CDR3 nucleotides: TGTGCCAGCGACGGGAGTATACACGAGCAGTACTTC. It translates to CASDGSIHEQYF.

V usage is TRBV6-5 and J usage is TRBJ1-3, with unresolved D. The CDR3 is 12 amino acids. Germline loops: CDR1 MNHEY, CDR2 SVGAGI. With 7 bases removed from V and 0 bases from J, the gap between germline ends came to 4 bases. The CDR3 DNA follows: TGTGCCAGCACCTACTCTGGAAACACCATATATTTT. Translating gives CASTYSGNTIYF.

The V and J genes are TRBV7-9 and TRBJ1-3, with unresolved D. V was clipped by 2 bases and J by 0 bases, with 8 bases between them. Per the germline V gene, CDR1 is SEHNR and CDR2 is FQNEAQ (reference sequence). CDR3 size: 15 residues. Here the CDR3 reads CASSLTPSSGNTIYF. DNA for the CDR3: TGTGCCAGCAGCTTAACCCCCAGCTCTGGAAACACCATATATTTT.

The chain uses TRBV27 and TRBJ2-7; 10 bases match TRBD2. The length of the CDR3 is 15 residues. Germline V lookup: CDR1 MNHEY, CDR2 SMNVEV (reference sequence). V was clipped by 2 bases and J by 6 bases; unmatched bases: 7. The CDR3 reads CASSLQLAGVSEQYF. CDR3 nucleotides: TGTGCCAGCAGTTTACAGCTAGCGGGAGTTTCCGAGCAGTACTTC.

The V call is TRBV2, the J call TRBJ1-2; 8 bases agree with TRBD1. Germline assignment: CDR1 SNHLY and CDR2 FYNNEI. J was trimmed by 0 bases and V by 6 bases; bases with no gene match: 6. The CDR3 is 15 amino acids. In nucleotides, the CDR3 is TGTGCCAGCAGGGACAGGGCCGGAGCTAACTATGGCTACACCTTC. Encoded protein: CASRDRAGANYGYTF. The full variable domain, in which reference TRBV2 and TRBJ1-2 provide the parts outside the CDR3, is EPEVTQTPSHQVTQMGQEVILRCVPISNHLYFYWYRQILGQKVEFLVSFYNNEISEKSEIFDDQFSVERPDGSNFTLKIRSTKLEDSAMYFCASRDRAGANYGYTFGSGTRLTVV.

The CDR3 is CASSFTSGSFTDTQYF. CDR3 coding DNA: TGTGCCAGCAGTTTCACTAGCGGGAGTTTTACAGATACGCAGTATTTT. The V call is TRBV28, the J call TRBJ2-3, with 11 bases fitting TRBD2. Germline V CDR1 and CDR2: MDHEN, SYDVKM. CDR3 size: 16 residues. Unmatched junction bases numbered 5, after V lost 3 bases and J lost 3 bases. Drawing the rest from reference TRBV28 and TRBJ2-3, the complete variable domain is DVKVTQSSRYLVKRTGEKVFLECVQDMDHENMFWYRQDPGLGLRLIYFSYDVKMKEKGDIPEGYSVSREKKERFSLILESASTNQTSMYLCASSFTSGSFTDTQYFGPGTRLTVL.

The gene calls are TRBV6-4 and TRBJ2-1; D might be TRBD2 (6 bases). V dropped 2 bases and J dropped 6 bases, with 8 bases sitting between them. CDR1 and CDR2 from the germline V gene are MRHNA and SNTAGT. This CDR3 spans 13 amino acids. The CDR3 region has the DNA TGTGCCAGCAGTGACGGGGGGAGCAATGAGCAGTTCTTC. Encoded protein: CASSDGGSNEQFF.

The chain is built from TRBV21-1 and TRBJ2-1; TRBD2 is the table's D call and was not checked against the DNA. TRBV21-1 is described as a pseudogene. The CDR3 is 15 amino acids. CDR3 protein: CASSGREGFYNEQFF. CDR3 DNA sequence: TGTGCCAGCAGCGGCCGGGAGGGATTCTACAATGAGCAGTTCTTC.

The rearrangement links TRBV4-3 to TRBJ1-5; D remains unclear. CDR1 is LGHNA, CDR2 YSLEER, per germline. The CDR3 is 17 amino acids. The ends were cut back, 3 bases at V and 0 bases at J, with 15 bases in the middle. This CDR3 reads CASSQCGETNSNQPQHF. As DNA, the CDR3 is TGCGCCAGCAGCCAGTGCGGGGAGACAAATAGCAATCAGCCCCAGCATTTT.

The rearrangement links TRBV6-5 to TRBJ1-2, with TRBD1 as a possible D gene (6 bases). CDR3 length: 13 residues. Looked up from germline, CDR1 is MNHEY and CDR2 is SVGAGI. V was shortened by 0 bases and J by 7 bases, with 9 bases between the two germline ends. CDR3 nucleotides: TGTGCCAGCAGTTACTCCCAGGGGTTTGGCTACACCTTC. It yields the protein CASSYSQGFGYTF.